One and the same sample provided the 18 T cell receptor beta chains below, sequenced in a study of shared clonotypes between healthy human individuals. Libraries were prepared by immunoSEQ multiplex PCR; TCRdb keeps only in-frame clonotypes and omits some of them. The sample carries roughly 1,600,000 clones, 98% recorded once. Sequencing input: naive CD4+ T cells sorted from blood. Sample subset: CD45RA+ positively selected. The receptors stem from a man under 40 in good health.

The chain combines TRBV2 with TRBJ1-1; D uncertain. V shed 1 base and J shed 11 bases, with 11 bases lying between them. Germline V lookup: CDR1 SNHLY, CDR2 FYNNEI. CDR3 length: 12 amino acids. The chain's CDR3 is CASSEVWGEAFF. In DNA, the CDR3 is TGTGCCAGCAGTGAAGTTTGGGGTGAGGCTTTCTTT.

The V call is TRBV19, the J call TRBJ2-7; 8 bases align to TRBD2. The V gene end was trimmed by 3 bases and the J gene end by 3 bases; junction bases not matched to a gene: 4. The CDR3 loop spans 14 amino acids. CDR1 and CDR2 (germline): LNHDA, SQIVND (reference sequence). CDR3 nucleotide sequence: TGTGCCAGTAGTATGGGAAGCGGGAGCTACGAGCAGTACTTC. It yields the protein CASSMGSGSYEQYF.

This clone has only one observation. The V gene is TRBV15, the J gene TRBJ2-7; tentative D call: TRBD2 (6 bases). V dropped 7 bases and J dropped 2 bases, with 15 bases sitting between them. Germline CDR1 LNHNV, CDR2 YYDKDF (reference sequence). The CDR3 is 14 amino acids. CDR3 residues: CATTRPGVPYEQYF. CDR3 DNA: TGTGCCACCACCCGTCCGGGGGTTCCCTACGAGCAGTACTTC. The complete variable domain, with remaining parts taken from reference TRBV15 and TRBJ2-7, reads DAMVIQNPRYQVTQFGKPVTLSCSQTLNHNVMYWYQQKSSQAPKLLFHYYDKDFNNEADTPDNFQSRRPNTSFCFLDIRSPGLGDTAMYLCATTRPGVPYEQYFGPGTRLTVT.

This CDR3 is CASSLVGAGDTGELFF. The CDR3 nucleotides read TGTGCCAGCAGCTTAGTGGGGGCAGGGGACACCGGGGAGCTGTTTTTT. This chain links TRBV7-6 with TRBJ2-2, with D maybe TRBD1 (6 bases). Trimming removed 1 base from V and 3 bases from J, with 12 bases in between. The CDR3 loop spans 16 amino acids. CDR1 is SGHVS and CDR2 is FNYEAQ in the germline V gene. The full variable domain, rest sourced from reference TRBV7-6 and TRBJ2-2, is GAGVSQSPRYKVTKRGQDVALRCDPISGHVSLYWYRQALGQGPEFLTYFNYEAQQDKSGLPNDRFSAERPEGSISTLTIQRTEQRDSAMYRCASSLVGAGDTGELFFGEGSRLTVL.

A remark on this clone: The same CDR3 also results from other DNA sequences found in this sample. CDR3 in DNA: TGTGCCAGCAGCGTAGAAGGCAACGGAAACACCATATATTTT. Its translation is CASSVEGNGNTIYF. The genes are TRBV9 and TRBJ1-3; D unclear. V shed 0 bases and J shed 4 bases, with 8 bases lying between them. The germline CDR1 and CDR2 sequences are SGDLS and YYNGEE. CDR3 length: 14 amino acids.

The chain joins TRBV6-1 to TRBJ1-5; D is undetermined. The V and J ends lost 8 bases and 5 bases respectively, with 10 bases between them. CDR1 is MNHNS, CDR2 SASEGT, per germline. The CDR3 spans 12 residues. The DNA of the CDR3 is TGTGCCAGCTCCCAAGGCTATCAGCCCCAGCATTTT. It encodes CASSQGYQPQHF.

The V gene is TRBV6-4, the J gene TRBJ1-5; D not resolved. This CDR3 spans 11 amino acids. V lost 7 bases and J lost 0, with 1 base in between. Germline V lookup: CDR1 MRHNA, CDR2 SNTAGT. CDR3: CASNSNQPQHF. CDR3 DNA sequence: TGTGCCAGCAATAGCAATCAGCCCCAGCATTTT.

The chain is built from TRBV19 and TRBJ1-2; TRBD1 is a possible D gene (6 bases). This CDR3 has 15 amino acids. From germline, CDR1 is LNHDA and CDR2 SQIVND (reference sequence). With 7 bases removed from V and 6 bases from J, the gap between germline ends came to 21 bases. The CDR3 bases are TGTGCCAGTACAAATCATGGCAGGGGAGTGGATGGCTACACCTTC. Protein product: CASTNHGRGVDGYTF.

This chain joins TRBV5-1 and TRBJ2-7; the match to TRBD2 covers 11 bases. The CDR3 has 15 amino acids. Looked up from germline, CDR1 is SGHRS and CDR2 is YFSETQ. The V segment lost 4 bases and the J segment 3 bases; nucleotides outside the gene matches: 6. The CDR3 DNA sequence: TGCGCCAGCAGCGAGACTAGCGGGAACTACTACGAGCAGTACTTC. Encoded protein: CASSETSGNYYEQYF.

The V call is TRBV5-1, the J call TRBJ2-3; D ambiguous. Between the trimmed V and J ends, which lost 0 bases and 2 bases, there was a span of 10 bases. This CDR3 has 15 residues. Per germline, CDR1 SGHRS and CDR2 YFSETQ. CDR3 nucleotides: TGCGCCAGCAGCTTGGACCCTTCCTACACAGATACGCAGTATTTT. Its protein product is CASSLDPSYTDTQYF.

This chain uses TRBV18 with TRBJ2-7; the match to TRBD1 covers 7 bases. V was pared by 6 bases and J by 2 bases, with 10 bases of the junction left unmatched. The CDR3 totals 15 residues. Germline CDR1 KGHSH, CDR2 LQKENI. CDR3 nucleotide sequence: TGTGCCAGCTCGCGCTACCGGGACAGTCCCTACGAGCAGTACTTC. Its translation: CASSRYRDSPYEQYF.

This chain uses TRBV4-1 with TRBJ1-4, with D unresolved. V shed 0 bases and J shed 7 bases, with 12 bases lying between them. The V gene's germline CDR1 is MGHRA and CDR2 YSYEKL. The CDR3 is 15 residues long. DNA for the CDR3: TGCGCCAGCAGCCAAGAGATCACAAGCCGTGAAAAACTGTTTTTT. Translating gives CASSQEITSREKLFF.

The chain uses TRBV18 and TRBJ2-1, with D perhaps matching TRBD2 (6 bases). V was trimmed by 0 bases and J by 7 bases, leaving 22 bases between them. The germline V gene encodes CDR1 KGHSH and CDR2 LQKENI. The CDR3 totals 18 residues. CDR3 residues: CASSPPGRGSRRPNEQFF. DNA for the CDR3: TGTGCCAGCTCACCACCGGGCCGGGGGAGTCGCCGGCCTAATGAGCAGTTCTTC.

About this clone itself: Other nucleotide sequences from this sample produce the same CDR3. The rearrangement links TRBV28 to TRBJ1-5, with 8 bases lining up with TRBD1. CDR1 is MDHEN and CDR2 is SYDVKM in the germline V gene. V gave up 4 bases and J gave up 1 base; unmatched junction bases: 0. This CDR3 is 14 amino acids long. CDR3 in amino acids: CASSSGGSNQPQHF. In DNA, the CDR3 is TGTGCCAGCAGTTCAGGGGGCAGCAATCAGCCCCAGCATTTT.

The CDR3 DNA sequence: TGTGCCAGCAGCTTAGTTCTTCTGGACAGGGGATTGAACACTGAAGCTTTCTTT. Its translation is CASSLVLLDRGLNTEAFF. This chain joins TRBV7-9 and TRBJ1-1; 9 nucleotides align to TRBD1. CDR1 and CDR2 from the germline V gene are SEHNR and FQNEAQ (reference sequence). The CDR3 runs to 18 residues. The J segment lost 0 bases and the V segment lost 1 base, leaving 9 bases of the junction unmatched.

This chain links TRBV7-2 with TRBJ2-7, with D perhaps matching TRBD1 or TRBD2 (5 bases each). The CDR3 loop spans 18 amino acids. The V gene's germline CDR1 is SGHTA and CDR2 FQGNSA. Trimming stripped 4 bases from V and 2 bases from J, with 24 bases between. The DNA for the CDR3 is TGTGCCAGCAGCTCGCGATCGGGGCCCCCATCTAGAACCTACGAGCAGTACTTC. This codes for CASSSRSGPPSRTYEQYF. Supplemented by reference TRBV7-2 and TRBJ2-7, the full variable domain reads GAGVSQSPSNKVTEKGKDVELRCDPISGHTALYWYRQSLGQGLEFLIYFQGNSAPDKSGLPSDRFSAERTGGSVSTLTIQRTQQEDSAVYLCASSSRSGPPSRTYEQYFGPGTRLTVT.

V and J are TRBV28 and TRBJ2-7; possible D gene TRBD2, 6 bases. V was clipped by 2 bases and J by 9 bases, with 8 bases between them. Germline assignment: CDR1 MDHEN and CDR2 SYDVKM. The CDR3 contains 11 residues. The CDR3 DNA follows: TGTGCCAGCAGTTTAGTGGGGGGGCAGTACTTC. Residues: CASSLVGGQYF.

Notes on this clone: Other DNA variants within this sample encode the same CDR3. This rearrangement joins TRBV18 to TRBJ2-1; D gene uncertain. CDR1 and CDR2 (germline): KGHSH, LQKENI. CDR3 length: 11 amino acids. The ends were cut back, 3 bases at V and 8 bases at J, with 5 bases in the middle. The CDR3, as DNA: TGTGCCAGCTCACCCAATGATGAGCAGTTCTTC. Its protein is CASSPNDEQFF.